Given below is one TCR beta chain in context. What it binds is unknown. The record originates from a study of Tregs in tolerant kidney transplant recipients. CD4+CD25+CD127- Tregs, CD4+CD25- non-Tregs, CD4 and CD8 cells were sorted. Study-level findings and limits: The most relevant donor-specific Treg TCRbeta repertoire apparently came from expansion with activated donor B cells. Few patients were studied, so findings need validation in larger groups.

Sequencing was performed with immunoSEQ multiplex PCR; in TCRdb, only in-frame clones are kept and a portion is missing. The sample holds 85,000 to 95,000 clones, around 94% seen once. The germline V and J ends were trimmed by 5 bases and 2 bases, with 16 bases remaining between them. Germline V gene data show CDR1 as SEHNR and CDR2 as FQNEAQ (reference sequence). This CDR3 spans 15 amino acids. The chain uses TRBV7-9 and TRBJ2-7, with D maybe TRBD1 (6 bases). Source material: CD8+ T cells from blood. This TCR derives from a human donor in good health. The CDR3: CASSEPRGTPYEQYF. CDR3 bases: TGTGCCAGCAGCGAACCGAGGGGGACCCCCTACGAGCAGTACTTC.